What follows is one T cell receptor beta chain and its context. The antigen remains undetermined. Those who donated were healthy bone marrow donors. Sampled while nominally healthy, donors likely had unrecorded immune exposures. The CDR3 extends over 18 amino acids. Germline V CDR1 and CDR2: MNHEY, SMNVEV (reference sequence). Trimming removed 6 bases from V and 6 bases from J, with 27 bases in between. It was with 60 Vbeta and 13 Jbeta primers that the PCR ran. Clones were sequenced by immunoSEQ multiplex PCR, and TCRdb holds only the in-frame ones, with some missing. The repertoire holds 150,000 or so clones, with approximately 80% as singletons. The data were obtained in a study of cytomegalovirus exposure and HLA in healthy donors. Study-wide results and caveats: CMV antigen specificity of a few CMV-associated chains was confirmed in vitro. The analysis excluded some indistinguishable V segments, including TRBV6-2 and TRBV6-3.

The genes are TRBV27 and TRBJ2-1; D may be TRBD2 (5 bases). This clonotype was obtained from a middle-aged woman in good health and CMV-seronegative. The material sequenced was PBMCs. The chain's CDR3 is CASSPWVGHGIVVNEQFF. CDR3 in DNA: TGTGCCAGCAGCCCTTGGGTTGGGCACGGGATCGTGGTCAATGAGCAGTTCTTC.